The rows below give T cell receptor beta chains drawn from one sample of a study of T cells in Graves' hyperthyroidism and ophthalmopathy. From the multiplex PCR reads, TCRdb called clonotypes with MiXCR, one entry per CDR3 protein. The sample holds approximately 400,000 distinct CDR3 sequences, 14% seen once. The sequenced sample was blood. The receptors come from a woman in her twenties or thirties with Graves' ophthalmopathy. Both conserved end residues are part of each CDR3. A D gene is named only where the DNA matches it firmly. Expanded clones get a size class; other rows say once, few or many, or leave the size out.

j_gene: TRBJ2-1
v_gene: TRBV5-5
abundance: few
d_gene: .
CDR3aa: CASSPGARSYNEQFF
CDR3nt: TGTGCCAGCAGTCCGGGGGCCAGATCCTACAATGAGCAGTTCTTC

j_gene: TRBJ1-1
v_gene: TRBV2
abundance: few
d_gene: TRBD1
CDR3aa: CAGKDRVDTEAFF
CDR3nt: TGTGCCGGGAAAGACAGGGTAGACACTGAAGCTTTCTTT

j_gene: TRBJ2-7
v_gene: TRBV28
abundance: many
d_gene: TRBD1
CDR3aa: CASSLEGQGSPNYEQYF
CDR3nt: TGTGCCAGCAGTTTGGAAGGACAGGGGTCCCCTAACTACGAGCAGTACTTC

j_gene: TRBJ1-6
v_gene: TRBV7-9
abundance: few
d_gene: .
CDR3aa: CASSLDSTGNSPLHF
CDR3nt: TGTGCCAGCAGCTTAGATTCCACGGGAAATTCACCCCTCCACTTT

j_gene: TRBJ1-1
v_gene: TRBV27
abundance: many
d_gene: .
CDR3aa: CASSAGAMAFF
CDR3nt: TGTGCCAGCAGTGCCGGAGCGATGGCTTTCTTT

j_gene: TRBJ2-7
v_gene: TRBV28
abundance: many
d_gene: .
CDR3aa: CASRVRELSREQYF
CDR3nt: TGTGCCAGCAGAGTACGGGAACTCTCTCGCGAGCAGTACTTC

j_gene: TRBJ1-5
v_gene: TRBV29-1
abundance: .
d_gene: .
CDR3aa: CSVQGPSNQPQHF
CDR3nt: TGCAGCGTCCAGGGACCTAGCAATCAGCCCCAGCATTTT

j_gene: TRBJ2-3
v_gene: TRBV5-1
abundance: many
d_gene: .
CDR3aa: CASSRTDLITDTQYF
CDR3nt: TGCGCCAGCAGCCGGACGGACCTTATCACAGATACGCAGTATTTT

j_gene: TRBJ2-7
v_gene: TRBV28
abundance: many
d_gene: .
CDR3aa: CASSLIYEQYF
CDR3nt: TGTGCCAGCAGTCTCATCTACGAGCAGTACTTC

j_gene: TRBJ1-1
v_gene: TRBV20-1
abundance: many
d_gene: TRBD1
CDR3aa: CSARDVGRGPEAFF
CDR3nt: TGCAGTGCTAGAGATGTAGGCAGGGGGCCTGAAGCTTTCTTT

j_gene: TRBJ2-3
v_gene: TRBV12-3/TRBV12-4
abundance: many
d_gene: .
CDR3aa: CASSPGADTQYF
CDR3nt: TGTGCCAGCAGTCCGGGGGCGGATACGCAGTATTTT

j_gene: TRBJ2-2
v_gene: TRBV5-1
abundance: many
d_gene: TRBD2
CDR3aa: CASSLGKGLAGLPRDTGELFF
CDR3nt: TGCGCCAGCAGCTTGGGAAAAGGACTAGCGGGCCTTCCGCGAGACACCGGGGAGCTGTTTTTT

j_gene: TRBJ1-5
v_gene: TRBV27
abundance: many
d_gene: .
CDR3aa: CASSPDLSPGLQHF
CDR3nt: TGTGCCAGCAGTCCCGACCTCAGCCCCGGCCTCCAGCATTTT

j_gene: TRBJ1-1
v_gene: TRBV28
abundance: many
d_gene: TRBD1
CDR3aa: CASRKQGAYTEAFF
CDR3nt: TGTGCCAGCAGAAAACAGGGGGCCTACACTGAAGCTTTCTTT

j_gene: TRBJ1-4
v_gene: TRBV5-1
abundance: .
d_gene: TRBD1
CDR3aa: CASSEDSGTGDKLFF
CDR3nt: TGCGCCAGCAGTGAGGACTCCGGGACAGGGGACAAACTGTTTTTT

j_gene: TRBJ1-3
v_gene: TRBV28
abundance: many
d_gene: TRBD1
CDR3aa: CASSLGTAYGNTIYF
CDR3nt: TGTGCCAGCAGTTTGGGGACAGCATATGGGAACACCATATATTTT

j_gene: TRBJ1-1
v_gene: TRBV29-1
abundance: many
d_gene: .
CDR3aa: CSDEGGEAFF
CDR3nt: TGCAGCGACGAGGGGGGCGAAGCTTTCTTT

j_gene: TRBJ1-1
v_gene: TRBV6-2/TRBV6-3
abundance: many
d_gene: TRBD1
CDR3aa: CASTMLRTGGVNTEAFF
CDR3nt: TGTGCCAGCACCATGCTCCGGACAGGGGGCGTGAACACTGAAGCTTTCTTT

j_gene: TRBJ1-2
v_gene: TRBV2
abundance: many
d_gene: .
CDR3aa: CASSVGTNYGYTF
CDR3nt: TGTGCCAGCAGTGTCGGGACAAACTATGGCTACACCTTC

j_gene: TRBJ2-4
v_gene: TRBV6-1
abundance: many
d_gene: TRBD2
CDR3aa: CASSEGGTIAKNIQYF
CDR3nt: TGTGCCAGCAGTGAAGGGGGGACTATAGCCAAAAACATTCAGTACTTC